One T cell receptor (beta chain) is described in this entry. Its antigen is undetermined. From the roughly 120-subject validation cohort, which was separate from the roughly 670-subject first cohort, the donors were drawn. Sequenced by immunoSEQ multiplex PCR; TCRdb stores in-frame clones only, minus some. The sample lists 280,000 or so clones; roughly 90% were seen once. These data are taken from a study of cytomegalovirus exposure and HLA in healthy donors. Study at large: Later, an analysis reported that the roughly 120 validation repertoires had used the same platform as the 500 to 800 first-cohort repertoires. Study findings and constraints: In vitro experiments confirmed that three CMV-associated chains were specific for CMV antigens. The study recorded more than 150 TCR beta chains that were cytomegalovirus-associated.

The specimen was PBMCs. This clonotype was obtained from a woman aged 18-29 years in good health and CMV-seronegative.

CDR3 region: CASREASHSTDTQYF. CDR3 nucleotide sequence: TGCGCCAGTCGAGAGGCGAGCCATAGCACAGATACGCAGTATTTT. The chain is built from TRBV5-1 and TRBJ2-3, with unresolved D. Germline lookup yields CDR1 SGHRS and CDR2 YFSETQ. The V end lost 8 bases, the J end lost 0 bases, and 16 bases lay between the germline ends. CDR3 length equals 15 residues.